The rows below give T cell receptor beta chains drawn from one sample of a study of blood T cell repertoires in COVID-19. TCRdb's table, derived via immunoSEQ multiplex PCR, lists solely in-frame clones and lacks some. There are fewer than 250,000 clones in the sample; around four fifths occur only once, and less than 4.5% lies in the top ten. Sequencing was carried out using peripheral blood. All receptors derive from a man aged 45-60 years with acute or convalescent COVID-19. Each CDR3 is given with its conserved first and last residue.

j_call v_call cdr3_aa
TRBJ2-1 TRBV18 CASSPPDSAYNEQFF
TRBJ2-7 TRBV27 CASSWRNSGLSYEQYF
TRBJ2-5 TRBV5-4 CASSSGLTQYF
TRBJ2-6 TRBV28 CASSWGLRSGANVLTF
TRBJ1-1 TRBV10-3 CAIMNSGGTEAFF
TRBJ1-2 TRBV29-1 CSVQGNSYGYTF
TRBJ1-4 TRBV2 CASSSRGEGNEKLFF
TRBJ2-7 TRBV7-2 CASSFSRRYEQYF
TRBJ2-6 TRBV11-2 CAGEGVRYSGANVLTF
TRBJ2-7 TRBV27 CASSTGLSSEQYF
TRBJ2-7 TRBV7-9 CASSFLRDRGNEQYF
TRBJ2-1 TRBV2 CASPSANGGQFF
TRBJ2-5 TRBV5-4 CASSSLAGGYQETQYF
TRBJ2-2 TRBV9 CASSVGSTGELFF
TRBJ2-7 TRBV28 CASRVNSGSSYEQYF
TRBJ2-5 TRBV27 CASSFSPGEETQYF
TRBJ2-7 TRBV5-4 CASSSEQVINEQYF
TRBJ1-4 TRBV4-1 CASTGTGHEKLFF
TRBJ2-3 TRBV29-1 CSVGGSGFTDTQYF
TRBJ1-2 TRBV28 CASSLGQGLLGYTF
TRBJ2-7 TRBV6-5 CASSVGVEQYF
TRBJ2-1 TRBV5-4 CASSMASGDSYNEQFF
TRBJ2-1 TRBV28 CASSFPTRNAQFF
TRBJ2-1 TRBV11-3 CASSQMGPSYSTYNEQFF
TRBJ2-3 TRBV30 CAWSGTSGSVGTQYF
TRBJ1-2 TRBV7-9 CASSLGTGLYGYTF
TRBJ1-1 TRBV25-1 CASSDDRVKVAAFF
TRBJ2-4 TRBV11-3 CASRIPGQLIQYF
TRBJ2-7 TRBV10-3 CAIRGLAGTYEQYF
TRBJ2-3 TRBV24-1 CATNSGTSTDTQYF
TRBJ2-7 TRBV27 CASSTLGQGLGEQYF
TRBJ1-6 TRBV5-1 CASSLASSWASPLHF
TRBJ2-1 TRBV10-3 CAISGGDSRSYNEQFF
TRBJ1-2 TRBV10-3 CATNSRIPTNYGYTF
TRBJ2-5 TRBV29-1 CSVGRQETQYF
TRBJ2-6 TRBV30 CAWSAISGANVLTF
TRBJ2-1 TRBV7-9 CASSLGGSHNEQFF
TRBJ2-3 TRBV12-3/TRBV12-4 CASSLVAGDTQYF
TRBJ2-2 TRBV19 CASGSGGTNTGELFF
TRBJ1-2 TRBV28 CASSFNGVPNGYTF